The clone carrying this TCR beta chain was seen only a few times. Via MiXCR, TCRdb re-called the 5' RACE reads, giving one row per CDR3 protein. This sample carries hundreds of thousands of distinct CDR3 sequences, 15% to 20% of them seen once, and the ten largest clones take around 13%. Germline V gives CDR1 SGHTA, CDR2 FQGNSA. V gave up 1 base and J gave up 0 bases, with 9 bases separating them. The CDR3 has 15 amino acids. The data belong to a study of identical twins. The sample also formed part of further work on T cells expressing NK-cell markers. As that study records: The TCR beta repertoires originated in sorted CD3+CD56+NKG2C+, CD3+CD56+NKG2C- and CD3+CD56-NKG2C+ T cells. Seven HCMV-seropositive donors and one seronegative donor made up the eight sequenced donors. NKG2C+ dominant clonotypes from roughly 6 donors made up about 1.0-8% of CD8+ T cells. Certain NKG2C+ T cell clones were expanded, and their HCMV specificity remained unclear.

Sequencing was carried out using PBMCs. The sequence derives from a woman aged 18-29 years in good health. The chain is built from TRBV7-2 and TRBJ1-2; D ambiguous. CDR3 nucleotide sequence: TGTGCCAGCAGCTTAGGAGGAGAAGCTAACTATGGCTACACCTTC. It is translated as CASSLGGEANYGYTF. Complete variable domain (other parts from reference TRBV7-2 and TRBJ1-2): GAGVSQSPSNKVTEKGKDVELRCDPISGHTALYWYRQSLGQGLEFLIYFQGNSAPDKSGLPSDRFSAERTGGSVSTLTIQRTQQEDSAVYLCASSLGGEANYGYTFGSGTRLTVV.